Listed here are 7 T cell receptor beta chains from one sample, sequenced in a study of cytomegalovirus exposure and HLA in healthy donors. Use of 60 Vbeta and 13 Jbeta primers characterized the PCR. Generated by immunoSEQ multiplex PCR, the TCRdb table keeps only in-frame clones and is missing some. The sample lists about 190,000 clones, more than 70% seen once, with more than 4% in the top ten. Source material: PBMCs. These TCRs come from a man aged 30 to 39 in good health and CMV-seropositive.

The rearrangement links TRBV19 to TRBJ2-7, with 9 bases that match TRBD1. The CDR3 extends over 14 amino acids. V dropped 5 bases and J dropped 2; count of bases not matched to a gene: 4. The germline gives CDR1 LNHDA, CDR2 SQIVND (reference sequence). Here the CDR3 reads CASSPTGGPYEQYF. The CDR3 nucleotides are TGTGCCAGTAGTCCCACAGGGGGCCCCTACGAGCAGTACTTC. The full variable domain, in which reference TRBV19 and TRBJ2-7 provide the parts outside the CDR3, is DGGITQSPKYLFRKEGQNVTLSCEQNLNHDAMYWYRQDPGQGLRLIYYSQIVNDFQKGDIAEGYSVSREKKESFPLTVTSAQKNPTAFYLCASSPTGGPYEQYFGPGTRLTVT.

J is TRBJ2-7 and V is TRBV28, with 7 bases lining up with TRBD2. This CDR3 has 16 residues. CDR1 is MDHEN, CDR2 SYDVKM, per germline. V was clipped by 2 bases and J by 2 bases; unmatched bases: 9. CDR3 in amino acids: CASSLHLADLTYEQYF. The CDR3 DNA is TGTGCCAGCAGTTTACATCTAGCGGACCTAACCTACGAGCAGTACTTC.

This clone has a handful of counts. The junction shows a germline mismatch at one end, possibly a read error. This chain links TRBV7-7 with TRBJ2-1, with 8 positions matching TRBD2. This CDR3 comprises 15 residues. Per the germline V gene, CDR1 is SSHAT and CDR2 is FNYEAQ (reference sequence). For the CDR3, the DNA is TGTGCTAGCAGCTTGGACGGGGGGGCCGGTAATGAGCAGTTCTTC. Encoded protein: CASSLDGGAGNEQFF. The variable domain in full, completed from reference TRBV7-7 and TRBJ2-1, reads GAGVSQSPRYKVTKRGQDVTLRCDPISSHATLYWYQQALGQGPEFLTYFNYEAQPDKSGLPSDRFSAERPEGSISTLTIQRTEQRDSAMYRCASSLDGGAGNEQFFGPGTRLTVL.

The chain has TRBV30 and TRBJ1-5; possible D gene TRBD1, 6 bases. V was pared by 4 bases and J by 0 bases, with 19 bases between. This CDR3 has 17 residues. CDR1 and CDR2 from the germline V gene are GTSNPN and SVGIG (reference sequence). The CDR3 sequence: CAWTQAGGPYSNQPQHF. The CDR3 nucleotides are TGTGCCTGGACCCAGGCCGGGGGGCCGTATAGCAATCAGCCCCAGCATTTT.

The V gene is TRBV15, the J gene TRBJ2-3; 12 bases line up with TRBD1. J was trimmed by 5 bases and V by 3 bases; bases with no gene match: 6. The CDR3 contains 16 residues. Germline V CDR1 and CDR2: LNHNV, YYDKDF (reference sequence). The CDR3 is CATSRPGQGARDTQYF. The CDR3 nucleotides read TGTGCCACCAGCAGGCCGGGACAGGGGGCGAGAGATACGCAGTATTTT.

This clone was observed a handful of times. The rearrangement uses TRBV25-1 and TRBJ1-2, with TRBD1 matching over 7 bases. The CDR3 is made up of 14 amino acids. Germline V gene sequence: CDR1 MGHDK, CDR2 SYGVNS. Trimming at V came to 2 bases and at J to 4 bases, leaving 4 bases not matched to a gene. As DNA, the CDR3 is TGTGCCAGCAGTGAACCCGGGACAGCCTATGGCTACACCTTC. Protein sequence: CASSEPGTAYGYTF.

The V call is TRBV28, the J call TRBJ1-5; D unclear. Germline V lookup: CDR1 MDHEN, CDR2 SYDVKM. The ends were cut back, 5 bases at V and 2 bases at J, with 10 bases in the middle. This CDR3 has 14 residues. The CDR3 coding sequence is TGTGCCAGCAGTACCGGGGTGGGCAATCAGCCCCAGCATTTT. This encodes CASSTGVGNQPQHF.